The source of this T cell receptor beta chain is a study of Ad26.COV2.S vaccination and SARS-CoV-2 variants. Turning to the study itself: Recipients of Ad26.COV2.S got it intramuscularly, once or twice 56 days apart.

This CDR3 spans 14 amino acids. CDR1 and CDR2 from the germline V gene are MDHEN and SYDVKM. Trimming left V 6 bases short and J 5 bases short, with 16 bases between. Here immunoSEQ multiplex PCR was the method, and the copy in TCRdb shows in-frame clones only, minus some. The sample carries 300,000 to 400,000 clones, 85% to 90% recorded once. Noted treatment: some 20 received Ad26.COV2.S at low or high dose, single or two shots; about 5 received placebo; per-sample allocation not given. Material that was analyzed had been drawn on day 63 after the first vaccine or placebo injection. The chain is built from TRBV28 and TRBJ1-1; D is ambiguous. Sequenced material: peripheral blood, taken in a trial of Ad26.COV2.S vaccine versus placebo. The TCR was taken from a person aged 18-60 years who received the Ad26.COV2.S COVID-19 vaccine or a placebo. Here the CDR3 DNA reads TGTGCCAGCAGCTCCAGTTGGGGAGGGACTGAAGCTTTCTTT. Its protein product is CASSSSWGGTEAFF. The full variable domain, rest sourced from reference TRBV28 and TRBJ1-1, is DVKVTQSSRYLVKRTGEKVFLECVQDMDHENMFWYRQDPGLGLRLIYFSYDVKMKEKGDIPEGYSVSREKKERFSLILESASTNQTSMYLCASSSSWGGTEAFFGQGTRLTVV.